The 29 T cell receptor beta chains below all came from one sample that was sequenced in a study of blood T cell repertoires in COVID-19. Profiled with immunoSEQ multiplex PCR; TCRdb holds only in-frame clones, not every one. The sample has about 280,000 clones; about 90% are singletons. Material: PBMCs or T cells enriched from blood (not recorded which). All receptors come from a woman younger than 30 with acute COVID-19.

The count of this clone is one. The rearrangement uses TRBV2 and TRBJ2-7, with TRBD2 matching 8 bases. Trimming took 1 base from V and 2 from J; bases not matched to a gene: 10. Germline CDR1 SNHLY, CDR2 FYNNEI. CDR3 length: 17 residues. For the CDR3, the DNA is TGTGCCAGCAGTGAAGAGACCATGCGGGAGGTTCCCTACGAGCAGTACTTC. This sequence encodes CASSEETMREVPYEQYF.

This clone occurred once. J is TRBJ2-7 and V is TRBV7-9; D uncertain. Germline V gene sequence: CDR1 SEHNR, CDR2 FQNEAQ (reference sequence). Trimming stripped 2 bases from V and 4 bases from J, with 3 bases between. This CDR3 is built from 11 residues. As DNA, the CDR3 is TGTGCCAGCAGCTTACAATACGAGCAGTACTTC. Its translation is CASSLQYEQYF.

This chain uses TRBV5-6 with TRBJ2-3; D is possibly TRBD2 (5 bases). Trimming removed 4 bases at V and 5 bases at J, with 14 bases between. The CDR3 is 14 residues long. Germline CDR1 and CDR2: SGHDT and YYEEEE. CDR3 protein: CASSATSPQDTQYF. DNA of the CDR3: TGTGCCAGCAGCGCCACTAGTCCCCAAGATACGCAGTATTTT.

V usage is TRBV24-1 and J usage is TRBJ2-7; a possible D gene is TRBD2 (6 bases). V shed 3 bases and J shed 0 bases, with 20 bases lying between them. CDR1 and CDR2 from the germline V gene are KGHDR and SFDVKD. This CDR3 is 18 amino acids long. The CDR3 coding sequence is TGTGCCACCAGTGATAAACCATCTCCCGGGACTGACTCCTACGAGCAGTACTTC. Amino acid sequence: CATSDKPSPGTDSYEQYF.

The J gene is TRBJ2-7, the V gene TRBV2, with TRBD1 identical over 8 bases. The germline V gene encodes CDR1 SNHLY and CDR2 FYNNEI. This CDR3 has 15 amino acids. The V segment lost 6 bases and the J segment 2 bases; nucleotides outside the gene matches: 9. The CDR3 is CASRANDRGAYEQYF. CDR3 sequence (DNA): TGTGCCAGCAGAGCTAACGACAGGGGCGCCTACGAGCAGTACTTC.

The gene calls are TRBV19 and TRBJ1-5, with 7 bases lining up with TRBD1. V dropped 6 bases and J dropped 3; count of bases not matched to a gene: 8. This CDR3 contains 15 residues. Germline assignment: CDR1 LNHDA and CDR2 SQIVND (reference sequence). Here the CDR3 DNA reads TGTGCCAGTAGGATTGACAGGGCCCTCAATCAGCCCCAGCATTTT. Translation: CASRIDRALNQPQHF.

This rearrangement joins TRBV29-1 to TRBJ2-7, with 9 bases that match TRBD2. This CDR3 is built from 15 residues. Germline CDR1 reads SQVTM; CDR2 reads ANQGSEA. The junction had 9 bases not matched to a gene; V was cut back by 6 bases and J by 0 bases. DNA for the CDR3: TGCAGCGTAAGGGGCAATAGCGGGAGCTCCTACGAGCAGTACTTC. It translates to CSVRGNSGSSYEQYF.

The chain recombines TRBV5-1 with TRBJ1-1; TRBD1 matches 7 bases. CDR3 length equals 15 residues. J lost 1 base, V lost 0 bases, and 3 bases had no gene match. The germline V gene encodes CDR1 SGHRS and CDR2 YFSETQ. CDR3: CASSLEGQPNTEAFF. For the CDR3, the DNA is TGCGCCAGCAGCTTGGAGGGACAGCCGAACACTGAAGCTTTCTTT.

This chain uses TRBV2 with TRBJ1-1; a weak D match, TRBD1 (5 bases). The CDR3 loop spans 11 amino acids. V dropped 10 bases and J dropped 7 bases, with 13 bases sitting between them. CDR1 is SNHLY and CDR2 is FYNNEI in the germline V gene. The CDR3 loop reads CATTDRGEAFF. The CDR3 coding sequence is TGTGCCACCACGGATAGGGGTGAAGCTTTCTTT.

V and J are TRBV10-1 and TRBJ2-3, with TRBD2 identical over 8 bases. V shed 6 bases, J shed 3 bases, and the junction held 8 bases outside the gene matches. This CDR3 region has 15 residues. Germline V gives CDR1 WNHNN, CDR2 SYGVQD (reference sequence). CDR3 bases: TGCGCCAGCAGGGAAGCGGGAGCCTGGACAGATACGCAGTATTTT. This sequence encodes CASREAGAWTDTQYF.

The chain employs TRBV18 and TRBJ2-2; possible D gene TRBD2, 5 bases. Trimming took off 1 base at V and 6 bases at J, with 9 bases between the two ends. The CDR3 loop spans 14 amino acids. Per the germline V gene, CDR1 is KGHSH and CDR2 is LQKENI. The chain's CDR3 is CASSPQLEAGELFF. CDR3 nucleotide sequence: TGTGCCAGCTCACCACAACTAGAGGCCGGGGAGCTGTTTTTT.

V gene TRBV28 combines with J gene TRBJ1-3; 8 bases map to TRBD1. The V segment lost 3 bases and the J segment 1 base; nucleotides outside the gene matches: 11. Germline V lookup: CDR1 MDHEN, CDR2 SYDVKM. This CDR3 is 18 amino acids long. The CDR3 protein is CASSLELGGQASGNTIYF. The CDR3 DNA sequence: TGTGCCAGCAGTTTGGAACTAGGGGGACAGGCGTCTGGAAACACCATATATTTT.

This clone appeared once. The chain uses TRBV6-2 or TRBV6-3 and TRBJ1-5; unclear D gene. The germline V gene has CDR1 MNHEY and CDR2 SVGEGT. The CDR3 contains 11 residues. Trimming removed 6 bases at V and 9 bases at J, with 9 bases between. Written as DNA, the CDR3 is TGTGCCAGCAGCCTGGGAGGGCCCCAGCATTTT. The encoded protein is CASSLGGPQHF.

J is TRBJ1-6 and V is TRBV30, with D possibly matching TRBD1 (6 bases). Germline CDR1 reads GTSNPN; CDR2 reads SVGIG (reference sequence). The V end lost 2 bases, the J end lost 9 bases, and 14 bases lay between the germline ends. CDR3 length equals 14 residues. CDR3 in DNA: TGTGCCTGGAGTTCCACAGGGTCCCGTTCACCCCTCCACTTT. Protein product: CAWSSTGSRSPLHF. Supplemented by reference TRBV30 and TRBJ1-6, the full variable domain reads SQTIHQWPATLVQPVGSPLSLECTVEGTSNPNLYWYRQAAGRGLQLLFYSVGIGQISSEVPQNLSASRPQDRQFILSSKKLLLSDSGFYLCAWSSTGSRSPLHFGNGTRLTVT.

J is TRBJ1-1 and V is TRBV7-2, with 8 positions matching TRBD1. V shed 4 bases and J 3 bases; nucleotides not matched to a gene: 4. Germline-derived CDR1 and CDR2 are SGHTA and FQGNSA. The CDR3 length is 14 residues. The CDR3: CASSSDRGDTEAFF. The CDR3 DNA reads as TGTGCCAGCAGCTCCGACAGGGGTGACACTGAAGCTTTCTTT.

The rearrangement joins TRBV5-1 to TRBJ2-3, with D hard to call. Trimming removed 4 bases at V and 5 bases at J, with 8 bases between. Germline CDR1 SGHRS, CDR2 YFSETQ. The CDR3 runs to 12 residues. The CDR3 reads CASSLHGDTQYF. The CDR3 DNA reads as TGCGCCAGCAGCCTCCACGGAGATACGCAGTATTTT.

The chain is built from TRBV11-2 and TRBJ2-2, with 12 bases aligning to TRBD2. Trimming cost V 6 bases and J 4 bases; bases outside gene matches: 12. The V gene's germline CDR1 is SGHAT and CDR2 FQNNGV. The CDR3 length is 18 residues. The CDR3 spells CASSRLPGLAGLTGELFF. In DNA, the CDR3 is TGTGCCAGCAGTCGTCTCCCGGGACTAGCGGGCCTCACCGGGGAGCTGTTTTTT. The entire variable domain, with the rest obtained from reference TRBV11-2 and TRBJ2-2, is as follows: EAGVAQSPRYKIIEKRQSVAFWCNPISGHATLYWYQQILGQGPKLLIQFQNNGVVDDSQLPKDRFSAERLKGVDSTLKIQPAKLEDSAVYLCASSRLPGLAGLTGELFFGEGSRLTVL.

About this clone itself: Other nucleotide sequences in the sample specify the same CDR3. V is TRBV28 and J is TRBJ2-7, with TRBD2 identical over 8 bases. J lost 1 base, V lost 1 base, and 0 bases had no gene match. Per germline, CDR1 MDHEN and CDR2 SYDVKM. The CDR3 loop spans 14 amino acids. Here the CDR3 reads CASSLLAGSYEQYF. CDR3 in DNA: TGTGCCAGCAGTTTATTAGCGGGGTCCTACGAGCAGTACTTC.

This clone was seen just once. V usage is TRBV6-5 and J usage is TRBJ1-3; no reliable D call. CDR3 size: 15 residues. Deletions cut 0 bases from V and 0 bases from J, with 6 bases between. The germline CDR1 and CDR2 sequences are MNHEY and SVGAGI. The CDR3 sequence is CASSYSPSSGNTIYF. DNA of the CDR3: TGTGCCAGCAGTTACTCTCCGAGCTCTGGAAACACCATATATTTT.

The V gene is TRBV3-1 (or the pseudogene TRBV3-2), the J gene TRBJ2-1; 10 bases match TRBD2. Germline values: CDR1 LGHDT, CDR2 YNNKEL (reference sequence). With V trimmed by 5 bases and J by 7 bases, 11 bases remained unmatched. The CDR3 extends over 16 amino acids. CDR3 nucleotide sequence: TGTGCCAGCAGCAAAGTGAGCGGGAGGGCCTTAAATGAGCAGTTCTTC. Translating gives CASSKVSGRALNEQFF.

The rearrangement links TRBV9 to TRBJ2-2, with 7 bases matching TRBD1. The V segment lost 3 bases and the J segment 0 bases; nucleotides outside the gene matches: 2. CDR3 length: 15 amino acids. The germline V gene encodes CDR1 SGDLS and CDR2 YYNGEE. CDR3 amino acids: CASSAQGSNTGELFF. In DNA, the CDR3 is TGTGCCAGCAGCGCACAGGGGTCGAACACCGGGGAGCTGTTTTTT.

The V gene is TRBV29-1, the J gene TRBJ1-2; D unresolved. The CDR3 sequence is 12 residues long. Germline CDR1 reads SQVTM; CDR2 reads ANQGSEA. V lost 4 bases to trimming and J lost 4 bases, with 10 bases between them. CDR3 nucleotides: TGCAGCGTTGGTGGCTTTCTCTATGGCTACACCTTC. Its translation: CSVGGFLYGYTF.

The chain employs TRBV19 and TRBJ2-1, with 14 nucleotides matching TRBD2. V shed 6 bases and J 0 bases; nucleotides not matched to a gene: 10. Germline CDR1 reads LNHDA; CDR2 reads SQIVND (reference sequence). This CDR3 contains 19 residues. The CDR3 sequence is CASRNGTSGRPSSYNEQFF. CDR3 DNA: TGTGCCAGTAGAAATGGGACTAGCGGGAGACCGAGCTCCTACAATGAGCAGTTCTTC.

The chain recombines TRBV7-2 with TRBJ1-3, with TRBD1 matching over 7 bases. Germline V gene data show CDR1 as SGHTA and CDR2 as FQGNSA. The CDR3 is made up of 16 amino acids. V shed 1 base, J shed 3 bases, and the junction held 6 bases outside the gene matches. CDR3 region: CASSLVDRVGGNTIYF. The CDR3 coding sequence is TGTGCCAGCAGCTTAGTAGACAGGGTGGGTGGAAACACCATATATTTT.

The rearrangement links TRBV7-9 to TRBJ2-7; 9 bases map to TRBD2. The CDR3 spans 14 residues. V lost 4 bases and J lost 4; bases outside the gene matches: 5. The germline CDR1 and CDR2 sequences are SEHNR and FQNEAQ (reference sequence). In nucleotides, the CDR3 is TGTGCCAGCAGCTCATGGCGGGAGGGTTACGAGCAGTACTTC. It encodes CASSSWREGYEQYF.

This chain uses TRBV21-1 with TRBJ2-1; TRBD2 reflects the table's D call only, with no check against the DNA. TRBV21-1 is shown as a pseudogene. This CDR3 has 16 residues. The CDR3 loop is CASSKSSGLSYNEQFF. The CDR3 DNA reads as TGTGCCAGCAGCAAAAGTTCGGGACTCTCCTACAATGAGCAGTTCTTC.

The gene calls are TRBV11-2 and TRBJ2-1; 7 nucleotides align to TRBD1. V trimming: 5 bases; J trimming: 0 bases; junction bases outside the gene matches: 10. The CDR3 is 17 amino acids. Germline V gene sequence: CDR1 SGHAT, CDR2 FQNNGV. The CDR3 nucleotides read TGTGCCAGCAGCCCCAGACAGGGCCGGAGCTCCTACAATGAGCAGTTCTTC. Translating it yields CASSPRQGRSSYNEQFF.

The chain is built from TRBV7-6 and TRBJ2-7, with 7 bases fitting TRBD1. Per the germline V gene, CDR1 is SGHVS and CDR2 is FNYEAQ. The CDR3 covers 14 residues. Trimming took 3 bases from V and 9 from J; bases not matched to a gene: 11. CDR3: CASSFGQEKVLQYF. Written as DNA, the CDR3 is TGTGCCAGCAGCTTCGGACAGGAGAAGGTGTTGCAGTACTTC.

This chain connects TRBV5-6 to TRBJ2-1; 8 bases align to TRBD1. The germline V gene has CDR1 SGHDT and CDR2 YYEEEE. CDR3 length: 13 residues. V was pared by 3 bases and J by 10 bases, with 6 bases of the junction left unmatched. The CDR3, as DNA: TGTGCCAGCAGCTCGGCACAGGGGGAAGAGCAGTTCTTC. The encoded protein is CASSSAQGEEQFF.